One sample yielded the 17 T cell receptor beta chains listed below, sequenced in a study of T cells in Graves' hyperthyroidism and ophthalmopathy. RNA transcripts provided the source from which TCR beta CDR3 regions were amplified. HTBI primers drove first-round RT-PCR of the TCR CDR3. TCRdb passed the multiplex PCR reads through MiXCR, listing each CDR3 protein once. This table has fewer than 450,000 distinct CDR3 sequences, 18% appearing once. The sample consisted of blood. These receptors all come from a man aged 18-30 years with Graves' ophthalmopathy.

This clonotype was detected many times. The gene calls are TRBV5-1 and TRBJ1-2; D may be TRBD1 (6 bases). The V and J ends lost 4 bases and 1 base respectively, with 20 bases between them. The CDR3 has 17 amino acids. Per the germline V gene, CDR1 is SGHRS and CDR2 is YFSETQ. CDR3 amino acids: CASSPRDMRLINYGYTF. Here the CDR3 DNA reads TGCGCCAGCAGCCCTCGGGACATGAGATTGATTAACTATGGCTACACCTTC.

This clonotype was detected many times. This sequence joins TRBV2 and TRBJ1-1; 9 nucleotides match TRBD1. V trimming: 3 bases; J trimming: 5 bases; junction bases outside the gene matches: 4. This CDR3 has 14 residues. Germline CDR1 reads SNHLY; CDR2 reads FYNNEI. CDR3 DNA sequence: TGTGCCAGCAGTGAGTCCGGACAGGGGACTGAAGCTTTCTTT. This gives the protein CASSESGQGTEAFF.

The rearrangement links TRBV4-1 to TRBJ2-1, with 8 bases matching TRBD2. CDR3 size: 16 residues. Germline V gene lookup returns CDR1 MGHRA and CDR2 YSYEKL. The J segment lost 2 bases and the V segment lost 5 bases, leaving 8 bases of the junction unmatched. For the CDR3, the DNA is TGCGCCAGCAGCAGGGTAGCGGGGACTACCTACAATGAGCAGTTCTTC. This gives the protein CASSRVAGTTYNEQFF.

The table lists this clonotype with a few counts. The V call is TRBV7-9, the J call TRBJ2-7, with D tentatively TRBD1 (5 bases). V lost 4 bases, J lost 6 bases, and 10 bases lay in between. Germline assignment: CDR1 SEHNR and CDR2 FQNEAQ (reference sequence). This CDR3 has 12 amino acids. The CDR3 is CASSSTGLEQYF. The CDR3, as DNA: TGTGCCAGCAGCTCCACAGGTCTCGAGCAGTACTTC.

The chain couples TRBV6-1 to TRBJ1-3, with TRBD1 identical over 9 bases. The V and J ends lost 5 bases and 0 bases, in that order; junction bases with no gene match: 14. Germline-derived CDR1 and CDR2 are MNHNS and SASEGT. This CDR3 is 19 amino acids long. The CDR3 loop is CASSPNRGLEPTSGNTIYF. CDR3 in DNA: TGTGCCAGCAGTCCTAACAGGGGGCTGGAGCCTACCTCTGGAAACACCATATATTTT.

A note on this clonotype: A single base separates this from a much larger clone, so it may be a read error. The chain has TRBV12-3 or TRBV12-4 and TRBJ2-7; D might be TRBD2 (5 bases). The CDR3 has 10 amino acids. With 6 bases removed from V and 7 bases from J, the gap between germline ends came to 7 bases. CDR3 in amino acids: CASSTGEQYF. CDR3 coding DNA: TGTGCCAGCAGCACGGGGGAGCAGTACTTC.

Many counts were recorded for this clonotype. The rearrangement joins TRBV2 to TRBJ2-1; perhaps D is TRBD1 or TRBD2 (6 bases each). Germline CDR1 is SNHLY and CDR2 is FYNNEI. V shed 8 bases and J shed 7 bases, with 15 bases lying between them. The CDR3 runs 13 residues. The DNA for the CDR3 is TGTGCCAGCGCAGGAGGAGGGGGGAATGAGCAGTTCTTC. It yields the protein CASAGGGGNEQFF.

The genes are TRBV29-1 and TRBJ2-5; 7 bases match TRBD1. CDR3 size: 16 residues. CDR1 is SQVTM, CDR2 ANQGSEA, per germline. V dropped 2 bases and J dropped 4; count of bases not matched to a gene: 13. The CDR3 loop reads CSVERFQTGSGETQYF. The CDR3 nucleotides are TGCAGCGTTGAACGCTTTCAGACAGGGTCGGGAGAGACCCAGTACTTC.

This clonotype was seen more than once but under ten times. CDR3: CASRRASNTEAFF. DNA for the CDR3: TGTGCCAGCAGGCGTGCGTCGAACACTGAAGCTTTCTTT. J is TRBJ1-1 and V is TRBV6-1, with D unresolved. Germline CDR1 is MNHNS and CDR2 is SASEGT. The CDR3 consists of 13 residues. Trimming removed 6 bases at V and 1 base at J, with 9 bases between.

This clonotype was observed at least ten times. This chain connects TRBV25-1 to TRBJ1-4; unclear D gene. CDR1 MGHDK and CDR2 SYGVNS come from the germline V gene. The CDR3 totals 15 residues. V dropped 1 base and J dropped 5 bases, with 11 bases sitting between them. The CDR3 DNA sequence: TGTGCCAGCAGTGAATGGCAGGAAGGCAATGAAAAACTGTTTTTT. Translating gives CASSEWQEGNEKLFF.

The gene calls are TRBV12-3 or TRBV12-4 and TRBJ2-1; D is tentatively TRBD1 or TRBD2 (5 bases each). The CDR3 length is 12 residues. Trimming removed 6 bases at V and 14 bases at J, with 17 bases between. CDR3 nucleotide sequence: TGTGCCAGCAGGCCGGAGGACATCACGGAGTTCTTC. Its protein product is CASRPEDITEFF.

At least ten counts were recorded for this clonotype. The gene calls are TRBV20-1 and TRBJ2-5; 9 bases align to TRBD1. The CDR3 has 15 amino acids. After removal of 2 bases from V and 4 bases from J, the junction contained 8 bases not matched to a gene. Germline V gives CDR1 DFQATT, CDR2 SNEGSKA (reference sequence). DNA of the CDR3: TGCAGTGCTAGACCCGGGGACAGGGTTGGAGAGACCCAGTACTTC. Its protein is CSARPGDRVGETQYF.

This clonotype was seen at least ten times. CDR3 nucleotides: TGCAGTGCTAGCGGGACTAGCGGGGGGGCTATAAGTTCCTACGAGCAGTACTTC. It specifies CSASGTSGGAISSYEQYF. The V gene is TRBV20-1, the J gene TRBJ2-7, with 16 bases fitting TRBD2. V dropped 3 bases and J dropped 1; count of bases not matched to a gene: 9. This CDR3 contains 18 residues. CDR1 is DFQATT and CDR2 is SNEGSKA in the germline V gene (reference sequence).

There are a few counts of this clonotype. The chain couples TRBV6-1 to TRBJ2-3; possible D gene TRBD2, 7 bases. The CDR3 is made up of 14 amino acids. The germline CDR1 and CDR2 sequences are MNHNS and SASEGT. The ends were cut back, 7 bases at V and 4 bases at J, with 15 bases in the middle. This chain's CDR3 is CASTPGRGPDTQYF. CDR3 nucleotide sequence: TGTGCCAGCACCCCCGGGCGGGGGCCAGATACGCAGTATTTT.

This clonotype was seen only a few times. This chain uses TRBV12-3 or TRBV12-4 with TRBJ1-4, with D maybe TRBD1 (5 bases). This CDR3 has 15 residues. Between the trimmed V and J ends, which lost 5 bases and 7 bases, there was a span of 17 bases. The CDR3 DNA reads TGTGCCAGCAGTCCATCCATCTCAGGGAGTGAAAAACTGTTTTTT. Residues: CASSPSISGSEKLFF.

This sequence joins TRBV20-1 and TRBJ2-2; 9 bases match TRBD2. J lost 6 bases, V lost 6 bases, and 11 bases had no gene match. CDR3 length: 15 amino acids. Germline CDR1 is DFQATT and CDR2 is SNEGSKA (reference sequence). CDR3 sequence (DNA): TGCAGTGCGAGAAGGGGGCGGGGGGGGCCCGGGGAGCTGTTTTTT. Translation: CSARRGRGGPGELFF.

Ten or more counts support this clonotype. The chain combines TRBV27 with TRBJ2-6, with D possibly called TRBD1 or TRBD2 (5 bases each). Germline V gene sequence: CDR1 MNHEY, CDR2 SMNVEV (reference sequence). Between the trimmed V and J ends, which lost 5 bases and 4 bases, there was a span of 12 bases. This CDR3 is built from 15 residues. The CDR3 region has the DNA TGTGCCAGCAGTCCCTGGGGGTCAGGGGCCAACGTCCTGACTTTC. Translated, it gives CASSPWGSGANVLTF.